A single sample is the source of the 32 T cell receptor beta chains below, sequenced in a study of blood T cell repertoires in COVID-19. This table comes from immunoSEQ multiplex PCR, and its TCRdb copy is limited to in-frame clones, with some not included. The table has 150,000 to 200,000 clones, roughly 86% seen once. The sequencing sample was made of peripheral blood. The receptors originated from a man aged 18 to 30 with acute or convalescent COVID-19.

This chain uses TRBV9 with TRBJ2-5, with TRBD2 identical over 7 bases. V gave up 4 bases and J gave up 4 bases; unmatched junction bases: 1. Germline V CDR1 and CDR2: SGDLS, YYNGEE. The CDR3 extends over 12 amino acids. For the CDR3, the DNA is TGTGCCAGCAGCCCGGGGGGAGAGACCCAGTACTTC. The encoded protein is CASSPGGETQYF.

This clone was observed a single time. V is TRBV2 and J is TRBJ1-6; possible D gene TRBD1, 6 bases. Germline V CDR1 and CDR2: SNHLY, FYNNEI. The CDR3 consists of 15 residues. The CDR3 region is CATSPGTTYNSPLHF. CDR3 coding DNA: TGTGCAACCTCTCCCGGGACAACCTATAATTCACCCCTCCACTTT.

This chain links TRBV13 with TRBJ2-2; D is unresolved. Germline V gives CDR1 PRHDT, CDR2 FYEKMQ (reference sequence). The CDR3 is 15 amino acids. The V end lost 4 bases, the J end lost 1 base, and 10 bases lay between the germline ends. The CDR3, as DNA: TGTGCCAGCAGCTCTTGGAGAGGGAACACCGGGGAGCTGTTTTTT. Amino acids: CASSSWRGNTGELFF.

V and J are TRBV5-1 and TRBJ1-2, with 9 bases matching TRBD1. The V gene's germline CDR1 is SGHRS and CDR2 YFSETQ. V lost 7 bases to trimming and J lost 3 bases; unmatched junction nucleotides: 16. The CDR3 totals 17 residues. For the CDR3, the DNA is TGCGCCAGCTGTCCTGGGGACAGGGCACGGGTGGACTATGGCTACACCTTC. Amino acid sequence: CASCPGDRARVDYGYTF.

This clone was recorded once. The genes are TRBV19 and TRBJ2-1, with D unclear. Germline loops: CDR1 LNHDA, CDR2 SQIVND (reference sequence). The V end was cut by 1 base, the J end by 5 bases, with 6 bases between. This CDR3 is built from 13 residues. CDR3 sequence reads: CASSIVRNNEQFF. The CDR3 bases are TGTGCCAGTAGTATAGTTAGAAACAATGAGCAGTTCTTC.

This chain uses TRBV11-2 with TRBJ1-3; the match to TRBD1 covers 8 bases. CDR1 and CDR2 (germline): SGHAT, FQNNGV. J gave up 3 bases and V 6 bases, and 7 bases lay outside the gene matches. The CDR3 is 15 residues long. This chain's CDR3 is CASRRPGTGGNTIYF. The CDR3 DNA reads as TGTGCCAGCAGGCGCCCCGGGACAGGTGGAAACACCATATATTTT.

In nucleotides, the CDR3 is TGTGCCAGTAGAAAAGGGACAGTGAACACTGAAGCTTTCTTT. Residues: CASRKGTVNTEAFF. The V and J genes are TRBV19 and TRBJ1-1; 7 positions agree with TRBD1. V was clipped by 6 bases and J by 0 bases; unmatched bases: 4. CDR1 LNHDA and CDR2 SQIVND come from the germline V gene (reference sequence). The CDR3 runs to 14 residues.

The rearrangement joins TRBV6-5 to TRBJ2-1; a possible D gene is TRBD2 (7 bases). Trimming removed 6 bases at V and 6 bases at J, with 15 bases between. The V gene's germline CDR1 is MNHEY and CDR2 SVGAGI. CDR3 length equals 14 residues. The CDR3 coding sequence is TGTGCCAGCAGGCCTAGGGGGGAGGGCAATGAGCAGTTCTTC. Its protein is CASRPRGEGNEQFF.

The chain combines TRBV6-6 with TRBJ1-5, with D possibly TRBD1 on 5 matching bases. CDR1 MNHNY and CDR2 SVGAGI come from the germline V gene (reference sequence). This CDR3 has 15 amino acids. V gave up 3 bases and J gave up 1 base, with 10 bases separating them. CDR3 in amino acids: CASSYTGSSNQPQHF. CDR3 sequence (DNA): TGTGCCAGCAGTTATACAGGATCCAGCAATCAGCCCCAGCATTTT.

The V call is TRBV12-5, the J call TRBJ2-1, with a weak D call TRBD1 (6 bases). Trimming cost V 2 bases and J 2 bases, with 13 bases left between them. Germline assignment: CDR1 LGHNT and CDR2 FRNRAP. The CDR3 has 16 residues. CDR3 DNA sequence: TGTGCTAGTGGTTTGACCCGGGACAACCCCTACAATGAGCAGTTCTTC. It is translated as CASGLTRDNPYNEQFF.

This clone was recorded only once. The J gene is TRBJ2-5, the V gene TRBV30; D is unclear. Between the trimmed V and J ends, which lost 0 bases and 7 bases, there was a span of 12 bases. Germline V gene lookup returns CDR1 GTSNPN and CDR2 SVGIG (reference sequence). The CDR3 length is 13 residues. The CDR3 spells CAWSVLGLRTQYF. As DNA, the CDR3 is TGTGCCTGGAGTGTACTGGGCCTCAGGACCCAGTACTTC.

A few counts support this clone. The CDR3: CASSYGPEVEAFF. CDR3 nucleotides: TGTGCCAGCAGTTACGGGCCGGAAGTTGAAGCTTTCTTT. V gene TRBV6-2 or TRBV6-3 combines with J gene TRBJ1-1; no clear D. The CDR3 runs to 13 residues. Germline V lookup: CDR1 MNHEY, CDR2 SVGEGT. Trimming removed 2 bases at V and 7 bases at J, with 11 bases between.

The chain carries TRBV5-1 and TRBJ2-1; 8 bases map to TRBD2. The germline CDR1 and CDR2 sequences are SGHRS and YFSETQ. The CDR3 is 14 amino acids. The trim removed 9 bases at V and 5 bases at J, leaving 10 bases unmatched. The DNA of the CDR3 is TGCGCCACATACCTGGGACTAGGGGACAATGAGCAGTTCTTC. Its protein is CATYLGLGDNEQFF.

This clone was seen a handful of times. The chain combines TRBV5-1 with TRBJ2-1; TRBD1 is a possible D gene (5 bases). Per the germline V gene, CDR1 is SGHRS and CDR2 is YFSETQ. The V and J ends lost 2 bases and 5 bases respectively, with 8 bases between them. The CDR3 is 13 residues long. The CDR3 bases are TGCGCCAGCAGCTTACAGGAGAACAATGAGCAGTTCTTC. This codes for CASSLQENNEQFF.

This chain links TRBV10-2 with TRBJ1-6; the D gene is possibly TRBD1 (5 bases). Germline CDR1 is WSHSY and CDR2 is SAAADI. The CDR3 is made up of 14 amino acids. With 9 bases removed from V and 10 bases from J, the gap between germline ends came to 19 bases. The CDR3 loop is CASLERDLKSPLHF. The CDR3 bases are TGCGCCAGTCTTGAACGGGACTTGAAATCACCCCTCCACTTT.

This chain uses TRBV5-1 with TRBJ1-2; TRBD1 matches 9 bases. J was trimmed by 8 bases and V by 5 bases; bases with no gene match: 7. The germline V gene has CDR1 SGHRS and CDR2 YFSETQ. The CDR3 contains 13 residues. The CDR3 reads CASRTTGGDGYTF. CDR3 DNA: TGCGCCAGCAGAACCACAGGGGGCGACGGCTACACCTTC.

The chain recombines TRBV30 with TRBJ1-5; 10 bases map to TRBD1. Trimming took 2 bases from V and 11 from J; bases not matched to a gene: 9. Per germline, CDR1 GTSNPN and CDR2 SVGIG (reference sequence). The CDR3 is 14 amino acids. CDR3 DNA: TGTGCCTGGAGTAGACAGGGGGCAGGCACGTCCCAGCATTTT. It specifies CAWSRQGAGTSQHF.

The V gene is TRBV19, the J gene TRBJ2-2; D is ambiguous. CDR3 length: 16 amino acids. Trimming left V 8 bases short and J 7 bases short, with 23 bases between. The germline V gene has CDR1 LNHDA and CDR2 SQIVND (reference sequence). The CDR3: CASAPPLGSYDGELFF. In DNA, the CDR3 is TGTGCCAGTGCTCCCCCCCTGGGCAGTTACGACGGGGAGCTGTTTTTT.

This chain connects TRBV7-8 to TRBJ1-5, with 7 bases fitting TRBD1. V shed 3 bases and J 3 bases; nucleotides not matched to a gene: 5. The CDR3 has 15 residues. Germline V gene data show CDR1 as SGHVS and CDR2 as FQNEAQ. DNA for the CDR3: TGTGCCAGCAGCTTCACAGGGGTTCCCAATCAGCCCCAGCATTTT. Its translation is CASSFTGVPNQPQHF.

The V and J genes are TRBV7-3 and TRBJ2-5; TRBD2 agrees at 13 bases. Germline CDR1 reads SGHTA; CDR2 reads FQGTGA. Unmatched junction bases numbered 7, after V lost 4 bases and J lost 5 bases. The CDR3 covers 16 residues. CDR3 DNA: TGTGCCAGCAGCTCCGGACTAGCGGGGGCCTTGGAGACCCAGTACTTC. Protein product: CASSSGLAGALETQYF.

J is TRBJ2-3 and V is TRBV18; a weak D match, TRBD1 (5 bases). Germline V gene data show CDR1 as KGHSH and CDR2 as LQKENI. Deletions cut 5 bases from V and 3 bases from J, with 24 bases between. CDR3 length: 18 residues. The CDR3: CASSSTGRTGQGTDTQYF. The CDR3, as DNA: TGTGCCAGCTCATCAACAGGCCGTACAGGTCAAGGGACAGATACGCAGTATTTT.

CDR3 DNA sequence: TGTGCCAGCAGCTTAGGTTCAGCGGGGGGGCGAACAGATACGCAGTATTTT. It encodes CASSLGSAGGRTDTQYF. The chain joins TRBV11-2 to TRBJ2-3; 10 nucleotides line up with TRBD2. The CDR3 has 17 amino acids. Germline V gives CDR1 SGHAT, CDR2 FQNNGV. The junction had 7 bases not matched to a gene; V was cut back by 1 base and J by 3 bases.

The chain couples TRBV9 to TRBJ2-3, with 10 positions matching TRBD2. Germline V gene lookup returns CDR1 SGDLS and CDR2 YYNGEE. V lost 0 bases to trimming and J lost 4 bases; unmatched junction nucleotides: 11. The length of the CDR3 is 18 residues. CDR3 loop: CASSVATSGGAFADTQYF. The CDR3 coding sequence is TGTGCCAGCAGCGTAGCTACAAGCGGGGGGGCCTTCGCAGATACGCAGTATTTT.

This rearrangement joins TRBV7-8 to TRBJ1-2; D unresolved. The CDR3 covers 14 residues. CDR1 is SGHVS and CDR2 is FQNEAQ in the germline V gene. V was pared by 5 bases and J by 5 bases, with 15 bases between. DNA for the CDR3: TGTGCCAGCAGCGATCGGGTCGAATCTTATGGCTACACCTTC. Translating gives CASSDRVESYGYTF.

This clone appeared many times. The rearrangement joins TRBV4-1 to TRBJ1-5; 8 bases are a match to TRBD1. The CDR3 extends over 15 amino acids. Germline V gene lookup returns CDR1 MGHRA and CDR2 YSYEKL. V lost 4 bases to trimming and J lost 3 bases; unmatched junction nucleotides: 5. CDR3 DNA: TGCGCCAGCAGCCCCCAGACAGGGGCCAATCAGCCCCAGCATTTT. It is translated as CASSPQTGANQPQHF.

The chain combines TRBV28 with TRBJ2-5, with D perhaps TRBD1 (7 bases). This CDR3 region has 13 residues. Germline V gene lookup returns CDR1 MDHEN and CDR2 SYDVKM. With 6 bases removed from V and 5 bases from J, the gap between germline ends came to 13 bases. This chain's CDR3 is CASSQGGWETQYF. CDR3 DNA sequence: TGTGCCAGCAGCCAGGGGGGTTGGGAGACCCAGTACTTC. Complete variable domain (other parts from reference TRBV28 and TRBJ2-5): DVKVTQSSRYLVKRTGEKVFLECVQDMDHENMFWYRQDPGLGLRLIYFSYDVKMKEKGDIPEGYSVSREKKERFSLILESASTNQTSMYLCASSQGGWETQYFGPGTRLLVL.

The chain recombines TRBV18 with TRBJ1-1; weak D call: TRBD1 (5 bases). Germline V gene data show CDR1 as KGHSH and CDR2 as LQKENI. This CDR3 has 14 amino acids. V lost 3 bases, J lost 5 bases, and 13 bases lay in between. CDR3 nucleotide sequence: TGTGCCAGCTCACCGCGGGGGGTAGGGACTGAAGCTTTCTTT. Amino acid sequence: CASSPRGVGTEAFF.

The chain has TRBV28 and TRBJ2-7; D perhaps matches TRBD1 (6 bases). The CDR3 sequence is 13 residues long. With 6 bases removed from V and 1 base from J, the gap between germline ends came to 10 bases. Germline V gene lookup returns CDR1 MDHEN and CDR2 SYDVKM. The CDR3 coding sequence is TGTGCCAGCAGCTTGACAGGTTCCTACGAGCAGTACGTC. This translates into CASSLTGSYEQYV.

The chain combines TRBV2 with TRBJ1-5; TRBD1 is a possible D gene (5 bases). With 2 bases removed from V and 0 bases from J, the gap between germline ends came to 17 bases. Looked up from germline, CDR1 is SNHLY and CDR2 is FYNNEI. The CDR3 is 18 residues long. The CDR3 nucleotides are TGTGCCAGCAGTGAACCACTCGAACAGGATTATAGCAATCAGCCCCAGCATTTT. Translation gives CASSEPLEQDYSNQPQHF.

J is TRBJ1-1 and V is TRBV4-1; possibly TRBD1 for D (6 bases). V shed 4 bases and J shed 0 bases, with 15 bases lying between them. The V gene's germline CDR1 is MGHRA and CDR2 YSYEKL. CDR3 length: 16 residues. This CDR3 is CASSPSWTEMNTEAFF. The CDR3 DNA is TGCGCCAGCAGCCCATCGTGGACAGAGATGAACACTGAAGCTTTCTTT.

The chain is built from TRBV6-5 and TRBJ1-3; the D is unclear. V shed 4 bases and J shed 0 bases, with 13 bases lying between them. The CDR3 is 16 residues long. Germline V gene lookup returns CDR1 MNHEY and CDR2 SVGAGI. The CDR3 nucleotides read TGTGCCAGCAGTTTCACCTCACAGAGCTCTGGAAACACCATATATTTT. Encoded protein: CASSFTSQSSGNTIYF.

The chain links TRBV6-5 to TRBJ1-4; no reliable D call. The ends were cut back, 0 bases at V and 1 base at J, with 9 bases in the middle. The CDR3 spans 16 residues. CDR1 is MNHEY, CDR2 SVGAGI, per germline. The CDR3: CASSYSPRGTNEKLFF. CDR3 nucleotides: TGTGCCAGCAGTTACTCTCCCCGGGGAACTAATGAAAAACTGTTTTTT.